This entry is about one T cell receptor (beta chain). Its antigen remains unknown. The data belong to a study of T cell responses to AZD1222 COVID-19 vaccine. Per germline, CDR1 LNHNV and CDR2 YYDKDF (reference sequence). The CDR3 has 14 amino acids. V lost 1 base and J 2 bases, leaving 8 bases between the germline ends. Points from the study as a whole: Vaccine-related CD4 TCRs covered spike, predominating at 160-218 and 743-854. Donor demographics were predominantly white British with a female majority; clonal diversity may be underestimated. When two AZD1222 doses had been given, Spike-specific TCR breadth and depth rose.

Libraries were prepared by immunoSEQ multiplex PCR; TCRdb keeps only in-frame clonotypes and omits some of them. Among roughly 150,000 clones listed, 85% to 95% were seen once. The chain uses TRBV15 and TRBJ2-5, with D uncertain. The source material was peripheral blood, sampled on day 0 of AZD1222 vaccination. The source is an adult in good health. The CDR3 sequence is CATSRVGFQETQYF. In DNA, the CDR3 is TGTGCCACCAGCAGAGTAGGGTTTCAAGAGACCCAGTACTTC.